The clone carrying this T cell receptor (beta chain) was seen ten or more times. The record originates from a study of molecular identifiers for immune sequencing clone quantification. MiXCR, run by TCRdb on the PCR reads, gives a single entry per CDR3 protein. Of 350,000 or so distinct CDR3 sequences listed, roughly a fifth are singletons. The CDR3 has 14 amino acids. The V end was cut by 2 bases, the J end by 3 bases, with 8 bases between. Germline lookup yields CDR1 SGHTA and CDR2 FQGTGA. This chain connects TRBV7-3 to TRBJ2-1; D is perhaps TRBD2 (6 bases). Sequencing used naive CD8+ T cells from blood, with Jurkat cell RNA spiked in. As for subset: FACS-sorted CD8+CD4-CCR7+CD45RA+ naive T cells. The receptor was isolated from a human donor in good health. Some libraries in this study had Jurkat cell RNA spiked in. CDR3 in amino acids: CASSLAGSYNEQFF. In nucleotides, the CDR3 is TGTGCCAGCAGCTTAGCGGGAAGCTACAATGAGCAGTTCTTC.